This T cell receptor (beta chain) was profiled in a study of cytomegalovirus exposure and HLA in healthy donors. On the study more broadly: HLA-typed donors were the source of roughly 85 million unique TCRs held in an early data release. General study results and limits: Reportedly, diagnosis of cytomegalovirus status by the classifier showed high specificity and sensitivity.

A word on this clone: The target antigen is unknown.

Donors sampled were nominally healthy, though unrecorded immune exposures were likely. Use of 60 Vbeta and 13 Jbeta primers characterized the PCR. The repertoire was sequenced with immunoSEQ multiplex PCR; TCRdb's copy has only in-frame clones and lacks some. The repertoire holds about 160,000 clones, over 65% seen once, with over 6% in the top ten. This CDR3 has 14 residues. Germline V CDR1 and CDR2: LGHNA, YNFKEQ. Losses at the gene ends were 2 bases for V and 6 bases for J; bases not matched to a gene: 3. Sample: PBMCs. The chain employs TRBV4-2 and TRBJ1-2; 10 nucleotides agree with TRBD1. The TCR comes from a man aged 35 to 55 in good health and CMV-seropositive. Here the CDR3 reads CASSQRQGANGYTF. The CDR3 DNA reads TGTGCCAGCAGCCAAAGACAGGGGGCGAATGGCTACACCTTC.